What follows are 5 T cell receptor beta chains derived from one specimen sequenced in a study of blood T cells in healthy people across ages. The second PCR ran roughly 6 to 11 cycles with a sample-barcoded 5' primer and J-beta primers. TCRdb independently ran MiXCR on the 5' RACE reads; one entry per CDR3 protein. The sample consists of fewer than 800,000 distinct CDR3 sequences, around half of them appearing once. The sequencing input was blood. Every receptor here comes from a woman in her fifties or sixties in good health.

The CDR3 bases are TGCAGTGCTCCGAAGGGGGGGCCTACTTATGGCTACACCTTC. Translated: CSAPKGGPTYGYTF. The genes are TRBV20-1 and TRBJ1-2; TRBD1 is a possible D gene (6 bases). Germline assignment: CDR1 DFQATT and CDR2 SNEGSKA (reference sequence). The length of the CDR3 is 14 residues. V was shortened by 5 bases and J by 5 bases, with 18 bases between the two germline ends.

The chain joins TRBV9 to TRBJ1-6; maybe TRBD1 (6 bases). CDR1 and CDR2 from the germline V gene are SGDLS and YYNGEE. The V end lost 4 bases, the J end lost 10 bases, and 15 bases lay between the germline ends. This CDR3 contains 14 residues. For the CDR3, the DNA is TGTGCCAGCAGCCCCCTACAGGGCGGCTCACCCCTCCACTTT. It yields the protein CASSPLQGGSPLHF.

In regard to this clonotype: The junction and the germline gene differ at one end; a read error may be behind it. The chain links TRBV7-9 to TRBJ2-1; 8 nucleotides line up with TRBD2. Germline CDR1 reads SEHNR; CDR2 reads FQNEAQ (reference sequence). CDR3 length: 14 amino acids. The CDR3 DNA reads TGTGCCAGCAAACGGGAGGGCGTCTACAGTGAGCAGTTCTTC. It is translated as CASKREGVYSEQFF. The full variable domain, with the rest looked up from reference TRBV7-9 and TRBJ2-1, is DTGVSQNPRHKITKRGQNVTFRCDPISEHNRLYWYRQTLGQGPEFLTYFQNEAQLEKSRLLSDRFSAERPKGSFSTLEIQRTEQGDSAMYLCASKREGVYSEQFFGPGTRLTVL.

The genes are TRBV7-3 and TRBJ2-1, with D perhaps matching TRBD1 (6 bases). Trimming cost V 4 bases and J 6 bases, with 16 bases left between them. CDR3 length: 15 residues. Germline V gene lookup returns CDR1 SGHTA and CDR2 FQGTGA. CDR3 protein: CASSSTGKGINEQFF. The CDR3 coding sequence is TGTGCCAGCAGCTCAACAGGGAAAGGTATCAATGAGCAGTTCTTC.

The sample holds a few counts of this clonotype. V gene TRBV25-1 combines with J gene TRBJ2-1; TRBD1 might be the D (5 bases). The germline V and J ends were trimmed by 3 bases and 4 bases, with 10 bases remaining between them. Germline V gene lookup returns CDR1 MGHDK and CDR2 SYGVNS. The CDR3 totals 14 residues. The CDR3 loop reads CASSDDRQYNEQFF. CDR3 DNA sequence: TGTGCCAGCAGTGACGATCGACAGTACAATGAGCAGTTCTTC.